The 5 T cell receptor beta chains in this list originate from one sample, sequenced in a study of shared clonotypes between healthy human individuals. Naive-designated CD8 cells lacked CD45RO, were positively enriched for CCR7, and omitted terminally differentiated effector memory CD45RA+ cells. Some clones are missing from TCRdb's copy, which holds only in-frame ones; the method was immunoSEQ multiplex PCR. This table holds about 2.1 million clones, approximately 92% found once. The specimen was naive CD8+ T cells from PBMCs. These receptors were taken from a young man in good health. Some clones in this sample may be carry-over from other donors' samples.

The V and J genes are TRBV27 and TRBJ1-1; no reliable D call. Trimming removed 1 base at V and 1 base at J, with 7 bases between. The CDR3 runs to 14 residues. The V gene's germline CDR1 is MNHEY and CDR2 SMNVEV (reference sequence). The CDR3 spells CASSLLVPNTEAFF. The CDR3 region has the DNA TGTGCCAGCAGTTTATTGGTTCCGAACACTGAAGCTTTCTTT.

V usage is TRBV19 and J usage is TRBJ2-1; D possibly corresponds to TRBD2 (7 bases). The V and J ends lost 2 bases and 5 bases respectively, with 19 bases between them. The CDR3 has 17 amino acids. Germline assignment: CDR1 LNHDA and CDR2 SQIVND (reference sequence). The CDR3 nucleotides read TGTGCCAGTAGTATAAGGGGGAGGGCTAGCCGCAACAATGAGCAGTTCTTC. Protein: CASSIRGRASRNNEQFF.

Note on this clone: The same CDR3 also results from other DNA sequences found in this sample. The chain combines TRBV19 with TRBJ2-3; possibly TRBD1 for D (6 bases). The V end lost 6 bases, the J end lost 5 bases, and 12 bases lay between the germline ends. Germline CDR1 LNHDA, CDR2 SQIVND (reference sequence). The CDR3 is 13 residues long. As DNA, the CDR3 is TGTGCCAGTAGCAGGGGCGGGCGAGATACGCAGTATTTT. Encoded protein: CASSRGGRDTQYF.

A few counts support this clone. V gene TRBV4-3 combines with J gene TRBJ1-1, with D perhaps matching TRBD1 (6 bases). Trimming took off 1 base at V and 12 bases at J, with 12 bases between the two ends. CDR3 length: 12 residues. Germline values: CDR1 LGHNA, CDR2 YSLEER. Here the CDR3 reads CASSQGEGGPFF. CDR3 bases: TGCGCCAGCAGCCAAGGTGAAGGGGGACCTTTCTTT.

CDR3 in DNA: TGTGCCAGTAGTATTCTCCCGGGGTACACTGAAGCTTTCTTT. It specifies CASSILPGYTEAFF. The rearrangement links TRBV19 to TRBJ1-1; D is unresolved. The ends were cut back, 3 bases at V and 3 bases at J, with 11 bases in the middle. Germline V gene sequence: CDR1 LNHDA, CDR2 SQIVND (reference sequence). The CDR3 is 14 amino acids.